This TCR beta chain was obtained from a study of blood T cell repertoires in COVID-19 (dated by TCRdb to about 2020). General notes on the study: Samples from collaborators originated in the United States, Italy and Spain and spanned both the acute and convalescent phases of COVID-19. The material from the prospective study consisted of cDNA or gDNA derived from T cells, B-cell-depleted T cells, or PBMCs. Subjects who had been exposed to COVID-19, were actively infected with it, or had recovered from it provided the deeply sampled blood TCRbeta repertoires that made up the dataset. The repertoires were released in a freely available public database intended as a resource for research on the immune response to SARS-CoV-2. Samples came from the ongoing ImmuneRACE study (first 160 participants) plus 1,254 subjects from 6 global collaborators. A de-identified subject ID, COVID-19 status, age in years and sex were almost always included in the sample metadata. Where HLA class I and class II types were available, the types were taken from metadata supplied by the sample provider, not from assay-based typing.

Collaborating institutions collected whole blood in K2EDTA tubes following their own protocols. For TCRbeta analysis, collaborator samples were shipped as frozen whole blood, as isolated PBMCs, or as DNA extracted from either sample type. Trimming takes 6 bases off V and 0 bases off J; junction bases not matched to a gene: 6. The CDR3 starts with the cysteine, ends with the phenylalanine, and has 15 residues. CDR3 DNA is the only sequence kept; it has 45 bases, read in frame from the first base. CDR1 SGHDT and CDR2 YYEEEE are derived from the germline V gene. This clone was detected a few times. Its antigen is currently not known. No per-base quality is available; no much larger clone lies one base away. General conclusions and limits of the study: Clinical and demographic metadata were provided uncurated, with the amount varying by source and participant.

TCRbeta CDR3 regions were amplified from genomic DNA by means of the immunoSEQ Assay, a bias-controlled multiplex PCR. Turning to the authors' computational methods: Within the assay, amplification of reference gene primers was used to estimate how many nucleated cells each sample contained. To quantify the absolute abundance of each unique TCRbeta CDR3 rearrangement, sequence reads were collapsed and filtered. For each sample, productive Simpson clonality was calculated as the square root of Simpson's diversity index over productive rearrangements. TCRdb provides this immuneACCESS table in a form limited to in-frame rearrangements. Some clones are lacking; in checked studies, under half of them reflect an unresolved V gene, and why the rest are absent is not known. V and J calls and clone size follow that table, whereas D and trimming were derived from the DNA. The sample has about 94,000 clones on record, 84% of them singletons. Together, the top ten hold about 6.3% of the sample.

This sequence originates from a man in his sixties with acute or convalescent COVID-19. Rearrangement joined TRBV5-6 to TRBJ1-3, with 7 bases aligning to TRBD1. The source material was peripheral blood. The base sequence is TGTGCCAGCACCCAGGGACAGAGCTCTGGAAACACCATATATTTT. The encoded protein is CASTQGQSSGNTIYF.